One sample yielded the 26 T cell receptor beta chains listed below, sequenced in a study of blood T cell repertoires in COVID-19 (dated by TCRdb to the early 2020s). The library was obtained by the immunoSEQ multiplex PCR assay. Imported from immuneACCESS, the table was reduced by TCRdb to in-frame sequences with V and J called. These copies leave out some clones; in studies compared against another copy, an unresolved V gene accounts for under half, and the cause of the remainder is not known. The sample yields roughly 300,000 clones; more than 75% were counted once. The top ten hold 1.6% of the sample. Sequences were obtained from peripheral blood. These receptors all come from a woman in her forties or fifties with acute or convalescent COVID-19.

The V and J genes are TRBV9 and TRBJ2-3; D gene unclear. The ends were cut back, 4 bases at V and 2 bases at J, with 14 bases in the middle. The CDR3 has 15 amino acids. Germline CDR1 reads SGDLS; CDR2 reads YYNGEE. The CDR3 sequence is CASSPPAGFTDTQYF. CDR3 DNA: TGTGCCAGCAGCCCCCCGGCAGGCTTCACAGATACGCAGTATTTT.

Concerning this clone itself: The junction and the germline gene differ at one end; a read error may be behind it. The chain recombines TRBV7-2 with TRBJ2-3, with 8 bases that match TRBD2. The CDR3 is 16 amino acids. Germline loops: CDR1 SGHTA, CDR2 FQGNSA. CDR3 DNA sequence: TGTGCCAGCAGCTTAGCTCGGCTAGCGGGCACGGATACGCAGTATTTT. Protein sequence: CASSLARLAGTDTQYF.

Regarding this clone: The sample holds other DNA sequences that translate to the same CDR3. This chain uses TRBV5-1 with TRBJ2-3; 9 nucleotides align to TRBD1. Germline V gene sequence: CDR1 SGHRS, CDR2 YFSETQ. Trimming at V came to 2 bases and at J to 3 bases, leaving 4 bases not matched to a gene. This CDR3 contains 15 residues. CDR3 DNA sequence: TGCGCCAGCAGCTTCCGGGACAGGGTAACAGATACGCAGTATTTT. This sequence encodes CASSFRDRVTDTQYF.

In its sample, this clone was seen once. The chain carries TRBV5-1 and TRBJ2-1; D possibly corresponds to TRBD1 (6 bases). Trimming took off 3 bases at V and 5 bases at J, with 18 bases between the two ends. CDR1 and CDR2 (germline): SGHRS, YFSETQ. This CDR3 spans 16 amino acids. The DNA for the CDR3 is TGCGCCAGCAGCTCTGGGGGCCCCGGCAAAGACAATGAGCAGTTCTTC. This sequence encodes CASSSGGPGKDNEQFF.

The CDR3 here is CASSLIRDRGTLRAEQYF. The CDR3 coding sequence is TGTGCCAGCAGCTTGATACGGGACAGGGGGACCTTGAGGGCTGAGCAGTACTTC. The chain is built from TRBV5-6 and TRBJ2-7, with 11 bases lining up with TRBD1. The CDR3 is 18 amino acids. The V gene's germline CDR1 is SGHDT and CDR2 YYEEEE. Germline trimming cut 1 base from V and 7 bases from J; bases unmatched to any gene: 16.

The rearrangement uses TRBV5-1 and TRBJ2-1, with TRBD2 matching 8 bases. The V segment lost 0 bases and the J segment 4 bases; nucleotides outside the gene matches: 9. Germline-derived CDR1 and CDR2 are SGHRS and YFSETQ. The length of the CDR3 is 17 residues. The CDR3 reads CASSLVVASGSYNEQFF. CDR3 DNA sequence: TGCGCCAGCAGCTTGGTCGTGGCTAGCGGGTCTTACAATGAGCAGTTCTTC.

In DNA form, the CDR3 reads TGTGCCAGCAGCGGACCACCTACATTCGACAGGGGGCAAACTAATGAAAAACTGTTTTTT. Translation: CASSGPPTFDRGQTNEKLFF. The gene calls are TRBV9 and TRBJ1-4; 10 bases line up with TRBD1. With 3 bases clipped from V and 1 base from J, the junction kept 15 bases outside the gene matches. From germline, CDR1 is SGDLS and CDR2 YYNGEE. There are 20 residues in the CDR3.

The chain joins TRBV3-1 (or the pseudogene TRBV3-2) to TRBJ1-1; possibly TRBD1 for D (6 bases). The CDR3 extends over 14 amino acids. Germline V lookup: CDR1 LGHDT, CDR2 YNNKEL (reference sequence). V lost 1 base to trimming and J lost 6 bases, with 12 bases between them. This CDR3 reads CASSQATGMAEAFF. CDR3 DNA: TGTGCCAGCAGCCAAGCTACAGGGATGGCTGAAGCTTTCTTT.

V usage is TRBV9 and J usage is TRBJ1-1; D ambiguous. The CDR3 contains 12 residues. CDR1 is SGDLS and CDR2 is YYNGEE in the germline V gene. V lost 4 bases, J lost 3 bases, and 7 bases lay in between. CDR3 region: CASSRQDTEAFF. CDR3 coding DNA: TGTGCCAGCAGCAGACAAGACACTGAAGCTTTCTTT.

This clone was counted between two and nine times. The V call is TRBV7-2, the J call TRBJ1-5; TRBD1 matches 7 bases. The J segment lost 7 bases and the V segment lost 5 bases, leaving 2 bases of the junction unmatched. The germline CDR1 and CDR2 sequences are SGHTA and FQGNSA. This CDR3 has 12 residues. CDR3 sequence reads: CASSIQGQPQHF. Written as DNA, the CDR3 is TGTGCCAGCAGCATACAGGGGCAGCCCCAGCATTTT.

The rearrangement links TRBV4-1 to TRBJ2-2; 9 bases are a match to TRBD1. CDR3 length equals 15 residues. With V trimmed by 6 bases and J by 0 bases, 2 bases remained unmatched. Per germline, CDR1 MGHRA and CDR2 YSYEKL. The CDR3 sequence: CASSWTGANTGELFF. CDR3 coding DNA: TGCGCCAGCAGTTGGACAGGGGCGAACACCGGGGAGCTGTTTTTT.

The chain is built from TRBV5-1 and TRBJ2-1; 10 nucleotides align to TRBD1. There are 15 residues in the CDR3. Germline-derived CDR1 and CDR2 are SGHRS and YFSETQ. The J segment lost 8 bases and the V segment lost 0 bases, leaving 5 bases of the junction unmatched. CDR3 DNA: TGCGCCAGCAGCTTGGGGGGGACAGGGGAAGATGAGCAGTTCTTC. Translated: CASSLGGTGEDEQFF.

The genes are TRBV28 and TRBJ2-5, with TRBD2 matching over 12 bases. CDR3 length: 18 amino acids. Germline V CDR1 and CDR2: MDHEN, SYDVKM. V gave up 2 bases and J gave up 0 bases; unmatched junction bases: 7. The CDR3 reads CASSLLLRLAGDQETQYF. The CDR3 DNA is TGTGCCAGCAGTTTACTCTTGAGACTAGCGGGAGACCAAGAGACCCAGTACTTC.

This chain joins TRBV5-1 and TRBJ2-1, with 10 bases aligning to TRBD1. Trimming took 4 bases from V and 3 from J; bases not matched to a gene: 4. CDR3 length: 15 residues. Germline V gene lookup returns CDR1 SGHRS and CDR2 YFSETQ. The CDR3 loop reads CASSPGQGVYNEQFF. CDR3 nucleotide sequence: TGCGCCAGCAGCCCCGGACAGGGGGTCTACAATGAGCAGTTCTTC.

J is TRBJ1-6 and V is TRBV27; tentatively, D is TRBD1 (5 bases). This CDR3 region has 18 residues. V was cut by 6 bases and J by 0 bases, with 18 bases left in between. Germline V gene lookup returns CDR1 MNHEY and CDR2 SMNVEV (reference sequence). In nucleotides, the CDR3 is TGTGCCAGCAGGGGGACTTACGGTCTTAGCTCCTATAATTCACCCCTCCACTTT. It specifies CASRGTYGLSSYNSPLHF.

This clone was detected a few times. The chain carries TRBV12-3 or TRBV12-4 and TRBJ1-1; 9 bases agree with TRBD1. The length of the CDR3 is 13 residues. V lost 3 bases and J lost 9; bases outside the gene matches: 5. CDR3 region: CASSFRTGEQAFF. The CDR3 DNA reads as TGTGCCAGCAGTTTTCGGACAGGGGAGCAAGCTTTCTTT.

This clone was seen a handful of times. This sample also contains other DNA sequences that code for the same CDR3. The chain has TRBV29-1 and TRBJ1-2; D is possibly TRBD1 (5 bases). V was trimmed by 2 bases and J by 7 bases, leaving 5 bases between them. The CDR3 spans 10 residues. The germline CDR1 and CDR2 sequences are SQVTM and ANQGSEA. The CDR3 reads CSVETGGYTF. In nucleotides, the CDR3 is TGCAGCGTTGAAACAGGTGGCTACACCTTC. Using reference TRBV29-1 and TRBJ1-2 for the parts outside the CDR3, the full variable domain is SAVISQKPSRDICQRGTSLTIQCQVDSQVTMMFWYRQQPGQSLTLIATANQGSEATYESGFVIDKFPISRPNLTFSTLTVSNMSPEDSSIYLCSVETGGYTFGSGTRLTVV.

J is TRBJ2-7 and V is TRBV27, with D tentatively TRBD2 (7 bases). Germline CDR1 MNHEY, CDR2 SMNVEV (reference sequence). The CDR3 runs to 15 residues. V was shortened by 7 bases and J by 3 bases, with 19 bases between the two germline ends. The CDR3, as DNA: TGTGCCAGCACCTATTGGGGGGGACAATTCTACGAGCAGTACTTC. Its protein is CASTYWGGQFYEQYF.

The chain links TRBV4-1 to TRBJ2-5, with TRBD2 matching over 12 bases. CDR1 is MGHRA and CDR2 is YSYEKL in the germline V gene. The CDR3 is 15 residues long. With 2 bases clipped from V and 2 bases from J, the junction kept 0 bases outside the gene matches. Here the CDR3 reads CASSQLAGGQETQYF. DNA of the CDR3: TGCGCCAGCAGCCAACTAGCGGGAGGGCAAGAGACCCAGTACTTC.

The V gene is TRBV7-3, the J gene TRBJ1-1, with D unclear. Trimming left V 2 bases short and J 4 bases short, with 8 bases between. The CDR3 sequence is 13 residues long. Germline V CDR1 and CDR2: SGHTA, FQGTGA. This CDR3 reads CASSLLFSTEAFF. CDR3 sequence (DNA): TGTGCCAGCAGCTTACTCTTCAGCACTGAAGCTTTCTTT.

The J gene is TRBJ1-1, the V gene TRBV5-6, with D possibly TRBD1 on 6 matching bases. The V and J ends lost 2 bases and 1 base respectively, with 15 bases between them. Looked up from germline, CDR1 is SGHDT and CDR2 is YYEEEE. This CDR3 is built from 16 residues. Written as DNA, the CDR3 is TGTGCCAGCAGCTTAGCCAGGGGATGGGGGAACACTGAAGCTTTCTTT. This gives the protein CASSLARGWGNTEAFF.

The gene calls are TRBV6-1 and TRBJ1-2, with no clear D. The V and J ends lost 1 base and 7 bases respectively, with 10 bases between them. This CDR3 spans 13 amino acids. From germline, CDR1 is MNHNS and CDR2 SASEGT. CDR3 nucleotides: TGTGCCAGCAGTGAAGTGAGCGGTCGTGGCTACACCTTC. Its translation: CASSEVSGRGYTF.

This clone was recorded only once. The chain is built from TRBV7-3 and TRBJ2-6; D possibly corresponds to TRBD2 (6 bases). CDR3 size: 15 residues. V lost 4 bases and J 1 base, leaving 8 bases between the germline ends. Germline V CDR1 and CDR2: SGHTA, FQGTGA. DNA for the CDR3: TGTGCCAGCAGCTGGAGGGAGTCTGGGGCCAACGTCCTGACTTTC. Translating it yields CASSWRESGANVLTF.

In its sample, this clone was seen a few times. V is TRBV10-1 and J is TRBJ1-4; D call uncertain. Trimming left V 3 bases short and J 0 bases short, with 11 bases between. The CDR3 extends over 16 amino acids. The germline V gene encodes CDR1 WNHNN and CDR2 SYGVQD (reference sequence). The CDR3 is CASSDDLGATNEKLFF. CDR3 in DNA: TGCGCCAGCAGTGACGACCTAGGAGCAACTAATGAAAAACTGTTTTTT.

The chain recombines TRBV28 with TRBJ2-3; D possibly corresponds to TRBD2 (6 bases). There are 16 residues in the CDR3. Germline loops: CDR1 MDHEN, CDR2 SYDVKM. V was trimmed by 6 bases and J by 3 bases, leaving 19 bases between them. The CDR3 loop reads CASSTRGGFGTDTQYF. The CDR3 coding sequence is TGTGCCAGCAGCACTCGCGGAGGGTTTGGGACAGATACGCAGTATTTT.

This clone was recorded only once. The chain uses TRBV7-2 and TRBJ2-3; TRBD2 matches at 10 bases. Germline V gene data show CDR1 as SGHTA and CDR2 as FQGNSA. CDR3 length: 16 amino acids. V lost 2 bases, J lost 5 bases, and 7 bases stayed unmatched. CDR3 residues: CASSLNLAGVGDTQYF. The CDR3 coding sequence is TGTGCCAGCAGCTTAAATCTAGCGGGAGTGGGAGATACGCAGTATTTT. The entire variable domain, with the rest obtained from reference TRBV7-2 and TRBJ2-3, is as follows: GAGVSQSPSNKVTEKGKDVELRCDPISGHTALYWYRQSLGQGLEFLIYFQGNSAPDKSGLPSDRFSAERTGGSVSTLTIQRTQQEDSAVYLCASSLNLAGVGDTQYFGPGTRLTVL.